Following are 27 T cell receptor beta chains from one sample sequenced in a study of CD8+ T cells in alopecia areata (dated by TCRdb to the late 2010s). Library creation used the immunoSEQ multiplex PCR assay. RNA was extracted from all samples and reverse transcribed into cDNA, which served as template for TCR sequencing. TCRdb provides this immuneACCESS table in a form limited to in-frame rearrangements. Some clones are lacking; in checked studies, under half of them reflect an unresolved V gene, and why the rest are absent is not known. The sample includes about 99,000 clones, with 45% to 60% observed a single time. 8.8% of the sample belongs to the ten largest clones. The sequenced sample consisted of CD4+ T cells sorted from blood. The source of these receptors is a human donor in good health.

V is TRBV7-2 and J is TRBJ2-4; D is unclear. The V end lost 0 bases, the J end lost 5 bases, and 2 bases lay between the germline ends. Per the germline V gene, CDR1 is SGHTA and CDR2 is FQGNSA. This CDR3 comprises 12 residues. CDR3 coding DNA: TGTGCCAGCAGCTTAGCAGAAAACATTCAGTACTTC. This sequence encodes CASSLAENIQYF.

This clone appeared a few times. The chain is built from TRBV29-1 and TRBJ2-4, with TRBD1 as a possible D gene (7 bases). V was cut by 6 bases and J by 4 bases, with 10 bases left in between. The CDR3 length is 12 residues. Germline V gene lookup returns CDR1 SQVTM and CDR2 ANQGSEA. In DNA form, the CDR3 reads TGCAGCGTGGGGGGACAGAAAAACATTCAGTACTTC. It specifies CSVGGQKNIQYF. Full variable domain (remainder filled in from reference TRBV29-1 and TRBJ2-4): SAVISQKPSRDICQRGTSLTIQCQVDSQVTMMFWYRQQPGQSLTLIATANQGSEATYESGFVIDKFPISRPNLTFSTLTVSNMSPEDSSIYLCSVGGQKNIQYFGAGTRLSVL.

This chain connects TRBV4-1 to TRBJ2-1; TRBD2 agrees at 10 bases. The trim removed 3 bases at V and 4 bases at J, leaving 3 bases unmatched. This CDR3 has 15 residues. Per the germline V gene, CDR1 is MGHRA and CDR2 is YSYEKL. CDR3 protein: CASSHGTSEYNEQFF. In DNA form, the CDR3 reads TGCGCCAGCAGCCACGGGACTAGCGAGTACAATGAGCAGTTCTTC.

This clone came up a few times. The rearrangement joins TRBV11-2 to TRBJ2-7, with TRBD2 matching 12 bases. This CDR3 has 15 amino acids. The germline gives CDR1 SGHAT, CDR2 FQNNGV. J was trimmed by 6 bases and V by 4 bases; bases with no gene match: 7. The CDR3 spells CASSSRTSGDSEQYF. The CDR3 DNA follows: TGTGCCAGCAGCTCCCGGACTAGCGGGGATTCCGAGCAGTACTTC.

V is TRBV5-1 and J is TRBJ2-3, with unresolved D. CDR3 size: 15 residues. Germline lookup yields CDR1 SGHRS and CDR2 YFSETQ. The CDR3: CAPASKPSFTDTQYF. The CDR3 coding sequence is TGCGCGCCAGCCTCGAAGCCCAGCTTCACAGATACGCAGTATTTT.

In nucleotides, the CDR3 is TGTGCCAGCAGTGAAGAAGGGCTAGCCCCCCATGAGCAGTTCTTC. Amino acids: CASSEEGLAPHEQFF. The V gene is TRBV2, the J gene TRBJ2-1, with a possible D match to TRBD2 (5 bases). V gave up 1 base and J gave up 8 bases, with 15 bases separating them. CDR1 is SNHLY and CDR2 is FYNNEI in the germline V gene. The CDR3 consists of 15 residues.

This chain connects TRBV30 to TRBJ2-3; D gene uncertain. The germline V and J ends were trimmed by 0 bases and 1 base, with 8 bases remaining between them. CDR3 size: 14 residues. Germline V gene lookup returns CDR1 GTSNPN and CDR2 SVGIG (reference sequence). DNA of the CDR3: TGTGCCTGGAGTGTACCGTCCCGCACAGATACGCAGTATTTT. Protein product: CAWSVPSRTDTQYF. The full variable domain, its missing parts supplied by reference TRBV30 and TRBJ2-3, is SQTIHQWPATLVQPVGSPLSLECTVEGTSNPNLYWYRQAAGRGLQLLFYSVGIGQISSEVPQNLSASRPQDRQFILSSKKLLLSDSGFYLCAWSVPSRTDTQYFGPGTRLTVL.

The CDR3 DNA reads as TGTGCCAGCAGTTACCGTAGGGGACAGGAAGTCGAGCAGTACTTC. Protein: CASSYRRGQEVEQYF. The V gene is TRBV6-6, the J gene TRBJ2-7; 8 bases map to TRBD1. V was clipped by 2 bases and J by 6 bases; unmatched bases: 9. This CDR3 is built from 15 residues. Germline V gives CDR1 MNHNY, CDR2 SVGAGI (reference sequence).

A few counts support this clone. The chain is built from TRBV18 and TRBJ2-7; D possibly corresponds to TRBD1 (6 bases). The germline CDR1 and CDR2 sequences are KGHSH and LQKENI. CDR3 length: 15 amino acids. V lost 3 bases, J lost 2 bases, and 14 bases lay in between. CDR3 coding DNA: TGTGCCAGCTCACCCGGAAACCAGGGGCCCTACGAGCAGTACTTC. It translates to CASSPGNQGPYEQYF.

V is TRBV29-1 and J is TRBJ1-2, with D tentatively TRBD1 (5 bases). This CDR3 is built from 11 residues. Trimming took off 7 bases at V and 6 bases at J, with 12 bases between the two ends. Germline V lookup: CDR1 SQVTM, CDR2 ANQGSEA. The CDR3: CSAQQVDGYTF. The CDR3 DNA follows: TGCAGCGCACAACAGGTGGATGGCTACACCTTC. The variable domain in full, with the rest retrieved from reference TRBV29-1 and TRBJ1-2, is SAVISQKPSRDICQRGTSLTIQCQVDSQVTMMFWYRQQPGQSLTLIATANQGSEATYESGFVIDKFPISRPNLTFSTLTVSNMSPEDSSIYLCSAQQVDGYTFGSGTRLTVV.

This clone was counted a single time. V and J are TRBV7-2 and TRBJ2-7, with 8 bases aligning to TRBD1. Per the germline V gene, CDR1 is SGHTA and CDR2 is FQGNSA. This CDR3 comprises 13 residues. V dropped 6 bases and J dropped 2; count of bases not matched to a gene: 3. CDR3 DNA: TGTGCCAGCAGGAGGACAGGGACCTACGAGCAGTACTTC. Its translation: CASRRTGTYEQYF.

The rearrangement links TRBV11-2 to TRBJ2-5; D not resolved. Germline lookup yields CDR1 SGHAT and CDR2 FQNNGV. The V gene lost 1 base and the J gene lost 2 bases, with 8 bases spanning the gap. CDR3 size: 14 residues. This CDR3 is CASSLGTVQETQYF. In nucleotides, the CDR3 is TGTGCCAGCAGCTTAGGAACAGTTCAAGAGACCCAGTACTTC.

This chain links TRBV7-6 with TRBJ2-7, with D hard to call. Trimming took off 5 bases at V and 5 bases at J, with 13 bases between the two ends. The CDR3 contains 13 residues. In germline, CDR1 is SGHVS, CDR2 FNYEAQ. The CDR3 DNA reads TGTGCCAGCAGCCCCCGGGTAGGAAACGAGCAGTACTTC. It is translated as CASSPRVGNEQYF.

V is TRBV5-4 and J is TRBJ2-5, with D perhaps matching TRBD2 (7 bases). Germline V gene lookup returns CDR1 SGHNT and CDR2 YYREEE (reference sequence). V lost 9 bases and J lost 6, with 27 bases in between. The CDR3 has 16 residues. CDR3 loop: CATAGRGRIREQTQYF. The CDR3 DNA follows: TGTGCCACCGCGGGGCGGGGGCGCATTCGCGAACAGACCCAGTACTTC.

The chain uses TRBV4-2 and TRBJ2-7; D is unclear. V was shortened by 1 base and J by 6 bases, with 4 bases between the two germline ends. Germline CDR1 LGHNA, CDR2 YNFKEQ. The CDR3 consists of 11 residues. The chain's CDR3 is CASSQGAEQYF. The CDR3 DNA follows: TGTGCCAGCAGCCAAGGGGCCGAGCAGTACTTC.

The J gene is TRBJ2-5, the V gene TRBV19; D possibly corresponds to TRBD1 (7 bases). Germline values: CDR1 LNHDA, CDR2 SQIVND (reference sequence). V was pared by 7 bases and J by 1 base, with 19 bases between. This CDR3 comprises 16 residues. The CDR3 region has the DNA TGTGCCAGTACCGCCAGCGGAGGGGGCGTCCAAGAGACCCAGTACTTC. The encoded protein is CASTASGGGVQETQYF.

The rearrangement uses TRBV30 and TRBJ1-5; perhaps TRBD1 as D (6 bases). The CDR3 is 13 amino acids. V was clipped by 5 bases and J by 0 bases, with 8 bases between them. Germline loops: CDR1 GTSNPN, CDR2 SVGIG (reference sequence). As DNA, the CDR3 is TGTGCCTGGGCAGGGGTTAGCAATCAGCCCCAGCATTTT. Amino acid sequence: CAWAGVSNQPQHF.

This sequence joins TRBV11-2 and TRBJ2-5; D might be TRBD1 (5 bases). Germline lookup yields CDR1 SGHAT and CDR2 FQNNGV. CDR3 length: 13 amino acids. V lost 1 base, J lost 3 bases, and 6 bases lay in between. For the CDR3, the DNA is TGTGCCAGCAGCTTAGCCAGGGAAGAGACCCAGTACTTC. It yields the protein CASSLAREETQYF.

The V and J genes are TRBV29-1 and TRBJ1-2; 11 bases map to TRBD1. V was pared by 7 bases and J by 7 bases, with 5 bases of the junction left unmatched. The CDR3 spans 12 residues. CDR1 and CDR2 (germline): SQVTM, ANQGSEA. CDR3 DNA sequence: TGCAGCGCCGGACAGGGGGCGGTTGGCTACACCTTC. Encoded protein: CSAGQGAVGYTF.

The CDR3 region is CASSFRGATQETQYF. CDR3 nucleotides: TGTGCCAGCAGCTTTCGGGGGGCTACCCAAGAGACCCAGTACTTC. This chain links TRBV7-9 with TRBJ2-5, with D possibly TRBD2 on 7 matching bases. The CDR3 covers 15 residues. Per the germline V gene, CDR1 is SEHNR and CDR2 is FQNEAQ (reference sequence). V gave up 3 bases and J gave up 1 base, with 12 bases separating them.

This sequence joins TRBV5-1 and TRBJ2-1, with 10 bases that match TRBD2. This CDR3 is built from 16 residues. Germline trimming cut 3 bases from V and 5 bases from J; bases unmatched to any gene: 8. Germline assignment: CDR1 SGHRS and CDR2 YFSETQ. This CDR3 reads CASSSIAGGIDNEQFF. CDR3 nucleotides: TGCGCCAGCAGCTCGATAGCGGGGGGAATTGACAATGAGCAGTTCTTC.

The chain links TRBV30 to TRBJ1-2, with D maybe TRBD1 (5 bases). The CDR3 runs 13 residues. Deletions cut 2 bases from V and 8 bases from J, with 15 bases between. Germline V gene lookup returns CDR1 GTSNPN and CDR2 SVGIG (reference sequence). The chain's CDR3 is CAWSPRSQGGYTF. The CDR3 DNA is TGTGCCTGGAGTCCGAGGTCCCAGGGAGGCTACACCTTC.

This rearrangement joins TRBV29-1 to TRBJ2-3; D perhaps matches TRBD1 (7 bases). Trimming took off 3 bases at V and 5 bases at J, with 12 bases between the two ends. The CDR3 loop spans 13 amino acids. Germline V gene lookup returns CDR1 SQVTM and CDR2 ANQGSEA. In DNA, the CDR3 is TGCAGCGTTGATCAGGGGGGACGAGATACGCAGTATTTT. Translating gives CSVDQGGRDTQYF.

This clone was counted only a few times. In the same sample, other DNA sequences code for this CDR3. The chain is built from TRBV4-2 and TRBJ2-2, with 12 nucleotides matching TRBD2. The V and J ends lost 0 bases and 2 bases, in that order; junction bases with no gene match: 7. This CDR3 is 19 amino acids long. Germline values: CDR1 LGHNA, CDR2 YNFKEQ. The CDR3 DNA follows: TGTGCCAGCAGCCAAGACAGGGCTAGCGGGGGGGTAAACACCGGGGAGCTGTTTTTT. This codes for CASSQDRASGGVNTGELFF.

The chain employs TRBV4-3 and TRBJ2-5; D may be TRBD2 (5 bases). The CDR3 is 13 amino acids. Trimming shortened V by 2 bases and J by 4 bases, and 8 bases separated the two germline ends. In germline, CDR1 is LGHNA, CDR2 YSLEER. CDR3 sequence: CASSQRGVETQYF. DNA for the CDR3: TGCGCCAGCAGCCAACGGGGAGTAGAGACCCAGTACTTC.

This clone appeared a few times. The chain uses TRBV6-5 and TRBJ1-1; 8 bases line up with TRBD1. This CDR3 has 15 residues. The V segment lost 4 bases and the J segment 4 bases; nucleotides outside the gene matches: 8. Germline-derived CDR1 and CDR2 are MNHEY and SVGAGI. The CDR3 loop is CASSSPTDRGTEAFF. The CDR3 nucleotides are TGTGCCAGCAGTTCGCCCACCGACAGGGGCACTGAAGCTTTCTTT.

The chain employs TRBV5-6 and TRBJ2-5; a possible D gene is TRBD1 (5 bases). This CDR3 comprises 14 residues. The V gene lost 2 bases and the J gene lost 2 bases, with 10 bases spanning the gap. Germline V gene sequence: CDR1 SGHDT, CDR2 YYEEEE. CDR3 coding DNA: TGTGCCAGCAGCTTAGGGGCTTTTCAAGAGACCCAGTACTTC. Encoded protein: CASSLGAFQETQYF.